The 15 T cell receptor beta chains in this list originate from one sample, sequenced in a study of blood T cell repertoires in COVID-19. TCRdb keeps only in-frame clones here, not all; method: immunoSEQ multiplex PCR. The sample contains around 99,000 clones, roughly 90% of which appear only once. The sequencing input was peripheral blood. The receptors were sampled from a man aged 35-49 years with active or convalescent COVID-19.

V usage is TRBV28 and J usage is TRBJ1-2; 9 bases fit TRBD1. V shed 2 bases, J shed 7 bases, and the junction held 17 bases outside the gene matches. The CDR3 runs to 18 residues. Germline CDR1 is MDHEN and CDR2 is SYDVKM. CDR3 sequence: CASSLQLPTGGGNGGYTF. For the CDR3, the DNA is TGTGCCAGCAGTTTACAACTCCCGACAGGGGGGGGTAATGGTGGCTACACCTTC.

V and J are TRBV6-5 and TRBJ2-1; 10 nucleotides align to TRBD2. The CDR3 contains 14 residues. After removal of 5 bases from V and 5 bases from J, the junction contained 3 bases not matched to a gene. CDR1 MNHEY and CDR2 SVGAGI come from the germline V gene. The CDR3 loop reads CASSSGGANNEQFF. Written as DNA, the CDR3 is TGTGCCAGCAGTAGCGGGGGGGCTAACAATGAGCAGTTCTTC.

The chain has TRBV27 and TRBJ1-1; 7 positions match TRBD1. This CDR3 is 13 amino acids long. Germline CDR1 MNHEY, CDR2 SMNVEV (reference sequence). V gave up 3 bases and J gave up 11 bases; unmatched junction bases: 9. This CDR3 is CASSLRGQFTAFF. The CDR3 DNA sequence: TGTGCCAGCAGTTTGAGGGGACAGTTCACGGCTTTCTTT.

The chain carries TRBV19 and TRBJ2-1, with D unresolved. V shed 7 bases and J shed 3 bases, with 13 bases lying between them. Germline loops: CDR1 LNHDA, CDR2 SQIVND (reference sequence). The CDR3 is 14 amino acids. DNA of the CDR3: TGTGCCAGTACAGTTCAGGCGAGCTACAATGAGCAGTTCTTC. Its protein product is CASTVQASYNEQFF.

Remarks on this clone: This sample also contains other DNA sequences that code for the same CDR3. The CDR3 DNA sequence: TGTGCCAGCAGCCTGTACAATGAGCAGTTCTTC. Translation gives CASSLYNEQFF. This chain links TRBV5-6 with TRBJ2-1; D is undetermined. Germline lookup yields CDR1 SGHDT and CDR2 YYEEEE. Trimming cost V 4 bases and J 4 bases, with 3 bases left between them. The CDR3 runs to 11 residues.

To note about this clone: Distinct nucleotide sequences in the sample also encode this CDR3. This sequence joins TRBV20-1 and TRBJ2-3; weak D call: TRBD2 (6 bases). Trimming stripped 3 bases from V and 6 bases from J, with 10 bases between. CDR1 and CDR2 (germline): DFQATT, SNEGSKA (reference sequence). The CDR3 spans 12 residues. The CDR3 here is CSASGGADTQYF. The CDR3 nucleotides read TGCAGTGCTAGTGGCGGGGCCGATACGCAGTATTTT.

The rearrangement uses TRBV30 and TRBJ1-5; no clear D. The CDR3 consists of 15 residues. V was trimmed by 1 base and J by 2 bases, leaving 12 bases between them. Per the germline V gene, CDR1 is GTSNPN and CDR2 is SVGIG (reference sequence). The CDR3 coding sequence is TGTGCCTGGAGTGAGGGAGAAACGGGCAATCAGCCCCAGCATTTT. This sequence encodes CAWSEGETGNQPQHF. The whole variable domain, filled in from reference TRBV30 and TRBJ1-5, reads SQTIHQWPATLVQPVGSPLSLECTVEGTSNPNLYWYRQAAGRGLQLLFYSVGIGQISSEVPQNLSASRPQDRQFILSSKKLLLSDSGFYLCAWSEGETGNQPQHFGDGTRLSIL.

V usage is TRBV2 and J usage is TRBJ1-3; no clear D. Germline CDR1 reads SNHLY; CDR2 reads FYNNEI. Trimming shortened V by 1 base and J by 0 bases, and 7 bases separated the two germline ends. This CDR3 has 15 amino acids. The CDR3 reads CASSEGPSSGNTIYF. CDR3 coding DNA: TGTGCCAGCAGTGAAGGCCCCAGCTCTGGAAACACCATATATTTT.

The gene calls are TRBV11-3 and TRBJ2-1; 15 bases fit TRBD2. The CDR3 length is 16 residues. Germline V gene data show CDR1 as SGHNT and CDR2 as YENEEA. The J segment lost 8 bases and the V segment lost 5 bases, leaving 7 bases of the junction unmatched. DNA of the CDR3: TGTGCCAGCAGCCCCCCGGGACTAGCGGGAGGAGATGAGCAGTTCTTC. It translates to CASSPPGLAGGDEQFF.

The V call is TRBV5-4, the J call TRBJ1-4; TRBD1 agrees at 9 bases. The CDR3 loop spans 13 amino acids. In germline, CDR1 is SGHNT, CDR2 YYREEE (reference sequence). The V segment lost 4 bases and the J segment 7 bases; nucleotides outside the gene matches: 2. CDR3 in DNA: TGTGCCAGCAGCAGGGACAGGGTTGAAAAACTGTTTTTT. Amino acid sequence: CASSRDRVEKLFF.

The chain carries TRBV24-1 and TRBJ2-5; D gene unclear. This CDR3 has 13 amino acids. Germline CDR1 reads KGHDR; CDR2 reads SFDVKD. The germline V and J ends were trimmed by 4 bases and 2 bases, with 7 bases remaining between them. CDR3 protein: CATSDQRQETQYF. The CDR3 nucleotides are TGTGCCACCAGTGACCAGAGGCAAGAGACCCAGTACTTC.

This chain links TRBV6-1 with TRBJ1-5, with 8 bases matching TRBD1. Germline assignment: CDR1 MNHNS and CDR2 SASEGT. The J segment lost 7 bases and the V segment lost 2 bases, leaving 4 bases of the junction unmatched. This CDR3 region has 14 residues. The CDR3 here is CASSEQGAKQPQHF. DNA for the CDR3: TGTGCCAGCAGTGAACAGGGGGCAAAGCAGCCCCAGCATTTT.

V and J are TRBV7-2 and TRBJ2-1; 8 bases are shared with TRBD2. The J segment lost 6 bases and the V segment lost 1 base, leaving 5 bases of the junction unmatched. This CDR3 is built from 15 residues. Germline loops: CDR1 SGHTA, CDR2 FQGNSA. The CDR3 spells CASSLDSGISNEQFF. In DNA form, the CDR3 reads TGTGCCAGCAGCTTAGATAGCGGGATAAGCAATGAGCAGTTCTTC.

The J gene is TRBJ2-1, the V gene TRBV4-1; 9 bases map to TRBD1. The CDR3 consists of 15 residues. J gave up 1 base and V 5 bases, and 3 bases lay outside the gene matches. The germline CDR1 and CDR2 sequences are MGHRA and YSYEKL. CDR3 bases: TGCGCCAGCAGCGACGGACAGGGGTCCTACAATGAGCAGTTCTTC. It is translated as CASSDGQGSYNEQFF.

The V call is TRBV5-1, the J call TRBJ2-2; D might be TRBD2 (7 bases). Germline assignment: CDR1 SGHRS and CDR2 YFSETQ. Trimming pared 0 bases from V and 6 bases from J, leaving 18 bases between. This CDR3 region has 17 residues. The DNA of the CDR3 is TGCGCCAGCAGCTTGGCAACCGGGGGGCAGGGTCCCGGGGAGCTGTTTTTT. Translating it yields CASSLATGGQGPGELFF. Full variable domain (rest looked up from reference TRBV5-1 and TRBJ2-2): KAGVTQTPRYLIKTRGQQVTLSCSPISGHRSVSWYQQTPGQGLQFLFEYFSETQRNKGNFPGRFSGRQFSNSRSEMNVSTLELGDSALYLCASSLATGGQGPGELFFGEGSRLTVL.